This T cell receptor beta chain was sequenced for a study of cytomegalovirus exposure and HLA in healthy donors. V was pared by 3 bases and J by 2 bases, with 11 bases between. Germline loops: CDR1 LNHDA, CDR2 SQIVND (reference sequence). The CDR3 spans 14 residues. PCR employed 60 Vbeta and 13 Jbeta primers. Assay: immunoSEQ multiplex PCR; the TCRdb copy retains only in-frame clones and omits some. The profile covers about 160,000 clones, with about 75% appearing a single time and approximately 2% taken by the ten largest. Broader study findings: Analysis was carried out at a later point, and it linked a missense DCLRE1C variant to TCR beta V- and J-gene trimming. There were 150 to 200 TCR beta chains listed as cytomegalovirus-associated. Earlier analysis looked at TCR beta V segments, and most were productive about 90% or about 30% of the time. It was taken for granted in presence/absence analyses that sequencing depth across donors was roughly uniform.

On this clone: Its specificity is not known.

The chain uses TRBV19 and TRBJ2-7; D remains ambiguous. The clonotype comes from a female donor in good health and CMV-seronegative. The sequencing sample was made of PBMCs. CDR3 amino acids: CASSIYGETYEQYF. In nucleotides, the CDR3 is TGTGCCAGTAGTATTTACGGAGAGACCTACGAGCAGTACTTC.